The clone carrying this T cell receptor (beta chain) was detected only once. This sample was included in a study of OX40 agonist ivuxolimab in advanced cancers. The method was immunoSEQ multiplex PCR; TCRdb's version includes in-frame clones alone and lacks a portion of them. The sample yields 85,000 to 100,000 clones, about 92% seen once. V lost 1 base and J 4 bases, leaving 13 bases between the germline ends. Germline V gene data show CDR1 as MNHNY and CDR2 as SVGAGI (reference sequence). The CDR3 consists of 15 residues. The specimen was CD4+ or CD8+ T cells sorted from blood, collected in a trial of the OX40 agonist ivuxolimab. The chain links TRBV6-6 to TRBJ1-1; possibly TRBD1 for D (6 bases). The TCR comes from an adult with an advanced solid tumor such as melanoma, head and neck, liver or kidney cancer. The CDR3 is CASSYWAGDVTEAFF. The CDR3 region has the DNA TGTGCCAGCAGTTACTGGGCAGGGGATGTCACTGAAGCTTTCTTT.